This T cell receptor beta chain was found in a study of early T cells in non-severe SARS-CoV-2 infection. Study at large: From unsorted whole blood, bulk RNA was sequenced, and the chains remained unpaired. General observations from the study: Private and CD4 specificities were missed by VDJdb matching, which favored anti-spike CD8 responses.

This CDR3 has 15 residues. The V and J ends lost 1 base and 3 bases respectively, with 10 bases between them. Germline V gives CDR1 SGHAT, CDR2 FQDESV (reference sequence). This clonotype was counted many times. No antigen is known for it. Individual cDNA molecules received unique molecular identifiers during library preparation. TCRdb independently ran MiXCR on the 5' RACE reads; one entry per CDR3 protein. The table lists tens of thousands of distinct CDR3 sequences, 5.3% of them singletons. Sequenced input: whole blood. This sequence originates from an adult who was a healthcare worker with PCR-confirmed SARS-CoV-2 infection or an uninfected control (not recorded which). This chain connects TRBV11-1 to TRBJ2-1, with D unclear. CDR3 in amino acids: CASSLGATFYNEQFF. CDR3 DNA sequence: TGTGCCAGCAGCTTAGGTGCTACCTTCTACAATGAGCAGTTCTTC.